This TCR beta chain was retrieved from a study of human T cells and chemical hapten exposure. Study in general: Sensitization used 2% DPC on around 2 cm by around 2 cm upper inner arm skin.

The germline V gene encodes CDR1 LGHNA and CDR2 YSLEER. This CDR3 comprises 15 residues. With 0 bases removed from V and 4 bases from J, the gap between germline ends came to 10 bases. This clonotype has ten or more counts. Time point described: patch test 1, 2 weeks after DPC sensitization. Treatment in this sample: therapeutic diphenylcyclopropenone sensitization with weekly scalp DPC. As processed by the authors: The median was about 96,000 TCRs per sample, ranging about 20,000 to 700,000. TCRdb re-called the RACE reads with MiXCR, one entry per CDR3 protein. What appears here as the V and J calls and clone size reflects TCRdb's work, not the paper's. The table has under 450,000 distinct CDR3 sequences, more than 4.5% seen once.

Material: whole blood, obtained in connection with sensitization to the hapten diphenylcyclopropenone (DPC). This clonotype was obtained from a woman aged 50 to 60 with alopecia areata. Some clones in this sample may be carry-over from other donors' samples. The rearrangement joins TRBV4-3 to TRBJ2-1, with D perhaps TRBD2 (6 bases). The CDR3 DNA follows: TGCGCCAGCAGCCAAGAGGAGGACTATTACAATGAGCAGTTCTTC. Encoded protein: CASSQEEDYYNEQFF.